These 20 T cell receptor beta chains came from one sample sequenced in a study of blood T cell repertoires in COVID-19. The protocol was immunoSEQ multiplex PCR, while the TCRdb copy is restricted to in-frame clones and leaves out a portion. This sample has 150,000 or so clones, with about four fifths found just once. Sequences were obtained from peripheral blood. The receptors were sampled from a woman aged 60 to 75 with acute or convalescent COVID-19.

V and J are TRBV19 and TRBJ1-2, with 7 bases aligning to TRBD1. The germline gives CDR1 LNHDA, CDR2 SQIVND (reference sequence). The CDR3 runs 17 residues. Germline trimming cut 1 base from V and 4 bases from J; bases unmatched to any gene: 12. DNA of the CDR3: TGTGCCAGTAGTATAGTCCCCCCGAGGGGGCAAAGCTATGGCTACACCTTC. It encodes CASSIVPPRGQSYGYTF.

The chain has TRBV6-4 and TRBJ1-2; the match to TRBD1 covers 7 bases. There are 13 residues in the CDR3. Trimming at V came to 6 bases and at J to 2 bases, leaving 3 bases not matched to a gene. The germline V gene has CDR1 MRHNA and CDR2 SNTAGT. CDR3 sequence: CASSPGQNYGYTF. The CDR3 DNA reads TGTGCCAGCAGCCCGGGACAGAACTATGGCTACACCTTC.

V gene TRBV29-1 combines with J gene TRBJ2-7, with D perhaps matching TRBD2 (5 bases). The germline V gene encodes CDR1 SQVTM and CDR2 ANQGSEA. CDR3 length equals 12 residues. Trimming stripped 4 bases from V and 0 bases from J, with 7 bases between. Here the CDR3 reads CSVGESSYEQYF. For the CDR3, the DNA is TGCAGCGTTGGGGAGAGCTCCTACGAGCAGTACTTC.

J is TRBJ2-1 and V is TRBV5-4; TRBD2 agrees at 12 bases. Germline CDR1 SGHNT, CDR2 YYREEE (reference sequence). This CDR3 region has 18 residues. Unmatched junction bases numbered 9, after V lost 1 base and J lost 4 bases. CDR3 DNA: TGTGCCAGCAGCTTGCTAGCGGGAGGGGCTTTGGTATACAATGAGCAGTTCTTC. Its translation: CASSLLAGGALVYNEQFF.

This chain uses TRBV30 with TRBJ1-2; a weak D match, TRBD1 (5 bases). The CDR3 consists of 13 residues. Germline V CDR1 and CDR2: GTSNPN, SVGIG (reference sequence). The V end lost 3 bases, the J end lost 6 bases, and 14 bases lay between the germline ends. Written as DNA, the CDR3 is TGTGCCTGGAGGGTCGCAGGGTTGGATGGCTACACCTTC. The encoded protein is CAWRVAGLDGYTF.

The V and J genes are TRBV29-1 and TRBJ2-3; D perhaps matches TRBD1 (5 bases). This CDR3 has 12 residues. CDR1 SQVTM and CDR2 ANQGSEA come from the germline V gene. The germline V and J ends were trimmed by 0 bases and 4 bases, with 5 bases remaining between them. The CDR3 here is CSVEEGPDTQYF. DNA for the CDR3: TGCAGCGTTGAAGAGGGGCCAGATACGCAGTATTTT.

Worth noting for this clone: The junction shows a germline mismatch at one end, possibly a read error. The V call is TRBV27, the J call TRBJ2-3; D remains unclear. Germline V lookup: CDR1 MNHEY, CDR2 SMNVEV (reference sequence). This CDR3 spans 14 amino acids. The CDR3 DNA sequence: TGTGCCACCAGTAGCCCGTTCCAAACGGATACGCAGTATTTT. Protein product: CATSSPFQTDTQYF.

The chain couples TRBV7-3 to TRBJ2-5; 7 nucleotides match TRBD2. V dropped 1 base and J dropped 5; count of bases not matched to a gene: 10. CDR1 and CDR2 (germline): SGHTA, FQGTGA. The CDR3 is 16 amino acids. This chain's CDR3 is CASSLRGGRPGETQYF. Written as DNA, the CDR3 is TGTGCCAGCAGCTTAAGGGGCGGGAGACCTGGGGAGACCCAGTACTTC.

This clone was recorded once. The J gene is TRBJ1-2, the V gene TRBV23-1; maybe TRBD1 (5 bases). TRBV23-1 qualifies as an ORF whose function is uncertain. With 7 bases removed from V and 4 bases from J, the gap between germline ends came to 16 bases. The CDR3 has 14 residues. CDR3 DNA: TGCGCCAGCACTAGACAGTCTCCCAGCTATGGCTACACCTTC. It is translated as CASTRQSPSYGYTF.

The J gene is TRBJ1-5, the V gene TRBV29-1; D not certain. V lost 5 bases to trimming and J lost 1 base, with 6 bases between them. Germline values: CDR1 SQVTM, CDR2 ANQGSEA. The CDR3 sequence is 12 residues long. CDR3 sequence reads: CSVSDSNQPQHF. The CDR3 bases are TGCAGCGTTAGCGACAGCAATCAGCCCCAGCATTTT.

The chain has TRBV10-3 and TRBJ2-7, with TRBD2 identical over 8 bases. The CDR3 runs to 17 residues. V dropped 0 bases and J dropped 5; count of bases not matched to a gene: 12. CDR1 and CDR2 from the germline V gene are ENHRY and SYGVKD. The CDR3 bases are TGTGCCATCAGTGAGTCGATGGGAGGCGGGAGGTTCGACGAGCAGTACTTC. It specifies CAISESMGGGRFDEQYF.

This sequence joins TRBV7-9 and TRBJ1-5, with 8 bases fitting TRBD1. The CDR3 has 18 amino acids. Germline values: CDR1 SEHNR, CDR2 FQNEAQ (reference sequence). After removal of 1 base from V and 5 bases from J, the junction contained 13 bases not matched to a gene. DNA of the CDR3: TGTGCCAGCAGCTTAGAAGGGACCTTTACAGGGGGGGATCAGCCCCAGCATTTT. It encodes CASSLEGTFTGGDQPQHF.

The rearrangement uses TRBV11-3 and TRBJ2-7; D not resolved. This CDR3 region has 14 residues. Germline loops: CDR1 SGHNT, CDR2 YENEEA. Trimming stripped 5 bases from V and 1 base from J, with 12 bases between. The CDR3 nucleotides are TGTGCCAGCAGCGTAGGGTGGGCGTCCTACGAGCAGTACTTC. Its protein is CASSVGWASYEQYF.

The chain is built from TRBV6-5 and TRBJ1-2; D not certain. This CDR3 contains 12 residues. Per germline, CDR1 MNHEY and CDR2 SVGAGI. V was pared by 4 bases and J by 7 bases, with 10 bases between. The CDR3 protein is CASSLPGFGYTF. The CDR3 DNA reads TGTGCCAGCAGTTTACCGGGTTTTGGCTACACCTTC.

The J gene is TRBJ2-3, the V gene TRBV29-1; 8 nucleotides align to TRBD2. Germline CDR1 reads SQVTM; CDR2 reads ANQGSEA. The CDR3 totals 15 residues. After removal of 4 bases from V and 0 bases from J, the junction contained 6 bases not matched to a gene. DNA of the CDR3: TGCAGCGTTGGGGGACTAGGTCCCAGCACAGATACGCAGTATTTT. Translating it yields CSVGGLGPSTDTQYF.

The chain has TRBV28 and TRBJ2-1, with TRBD2 identical over 9 bases. Trimming at V came to 6 bases and at J to 0 bases, leaving 12 bases not matched to a gene. Germline values: CDR1 MDHEN, CDR2 SYDVKM. The CDR3 covers 18 residues. This CDR3 is CASSQPLLAGHSYNEQFF. In nucleotides, the CDR3 is TGTGCCAGCAGCCAACCCCTACTAGCGGGCCACTCCTACAATGAGCAGTTCTTC.

A few counts support this clone. J is TRBJ1-2 and V is TRBV5-4; 7 bases line up with TRBD1. There are 15 residues in the CDR3. J lost 4 bases, V lost 6 bases, and 12 bases had no gene match. The germline gives CDR1 SGHNT, CDR2 YYREEE (reference sequence). The CDR3 DNA is TGTGCCAGCAACCCCGGGACAGCGAACATCTATGGCTACACCTTC. Translating gives CASNPGTANIYGYTF.

The chain employs TRBV10-3 and TRBJ2-7; TRBD2 is a possible D gene (6 bases). Trimming cost V 8 bases and J 7 bases, with 30 bases left between them. This CDR3 spans 17 amino acids. Germline-derived CDR1 and CDR2 are ENHRY and SYGVKD. The CDR3 nucleotides read TGTGCCATCCTGGGACGGTGGGGCGCGGAGGGCCGATTAGAGCAGTACTTC. This encodes CAILGRWGAEGRLEQYF.

The chain recombines TRBV10-2 with TRBJ2-2; a weak D match, TRBD1 (6 bases). Trimming took 9 bases from V and 6 from J, leaving 26 bases between them. The V gene's germline CDR1 is WSHSY and CDR2 SAAADI. The CDR3 covers 17 residues. DNA of the CDR3: TGCGCCAGTGGACATTCGACTCAGACAGGACGGGCCGGGGAGCTGTTTTTT. As protein: CASGHSTQTGRAGELFF.

This chain connects TRBV2 to TRBJ1-5; a possible D gene is TRBD1 (6 bases). The V gene lost 5 bases and the J gene lost 3 bases, with 11 bases spanning the gap. This CDR3 spans 14 amino acids. Per germline, CDR1 SNHLY and CDR2 FYNNEI. Written as DNA, the CDR3 is TGTGCCAGCAGTTCGGACAGCGTCAATCAGCCCCAGCATTTT. This gives the protein CASSSDSVNQPQHF.